The 25 T cell receptor beta chains reported below all come from one sample, sequenced in a study of cytomegalovirus exposure and HLA in healthy donors. Vbeta (60) and Jbeta (13) primers were used in the PCR. The protocol was immunoSEQ multiplex PCR, while the TCRdb copy is restricted to in-frame clones and leaves out a portion. The sample records some 180,000 clones, less than 80% being singletons. Sequenced sample: PBMCs. These receptors were obtained from a woman in her 30s in good health and CMV-seropositive.

The chain combines TRBV6-5 with TRBJ1-2, with 7 bases lining up with TRBD1. V lost 6 bases to trimming and J lost 10 bases; unmatched junction nucleotides: 5. The germline CDR1 and CDR2 sequences are MNHEY and SVGAGI. The CDR3 totals 11 residues. CDR3 amino acids: CASRITGAYTF. The CDR3 region has the DNA TGTGCCAGCAGAATCACAGGGGCCTACACCTTC.

The chain uses TRBV5-4 and TRBJ2-1; possible D gene TRBD1, 5 bases. The CDR3 loop spans 14 amino acids. Trimming left V 1 base short and J 12 bases short, with 17 bases between. Germline-derived CDR1 and CDR2 are SGHNT and YYREEE (reference sequence). The CDR3 spells CASSLRGPLERQFF. The CDR3 coding sequence is TGTGCCAGCAGCTTGAGGGGCCCCTTAGAGAGGCAGTTCTTC.

The chain uses TRBV7-6 and TRBJ2-4; weak D call: TRBD2 (7 bases). V lost 1 base and J 6 bases, leaving 16 bases between the germline ends. Per germline, CDR1 SGHVS and CDR2 FNYEAQ. This CDR3 has 16 amino acids. The DNA for the CDR3 is TGTGCCAGCAGCTTAGAGGTCAAGGGAGGGGGAAACATTCAGTACTTC. This translates into CASSLEVKGGGNIQYF.

V and J are TRBV7-9 and TRBJ2-7; 11 nucleotides agree with TRBD2. The CDR3 extends over 14 amino acids. Trimming cost V 5 bases and J 2 bases; bases outside gene matches: 2. In germline, CDR1 is SEHNR, CDR2 FQNEAQ (reference sequence). The CDR3 is CASSVSGRAYEQYF. The CDR3 nucleotides are TGTGCCAGCAGCGTTAGCGGGAGGGCCTACGAGCAGTACTTC.

This clone occurred a few times. The V and J genes are TRBV11-3 and TRBJ2-1, with 8 positions matching TRBD2. The germline V gene encodes CDR1 SGHNT and CDR2 YENEEA. This CDR3 has 16 residues. V lost 5 bases and J lost 8; bases outside the gene matches: 14. Written as DNA, the CDR3 is TGTGCCAGCAGCGCTCCCGGGACTAGATTTACATATGAGCAGTTCTTC. Amino acid sequence: CASSAPGTRFTYEQFF. Based on the CDR3 plus reference TRBV11-3 and TRBJ2-1, the full variable domain is EAGVVQSPRYKIIEKKQPVAFWCNPISGHNTLYWYLQNLGQGPELLIRYENEEAVDDSQLPKDRFSAERLKGVDSTLKIQPAELGDSAVYLCASSAPGTRFTYEQFFGPGTRLTVL.

J is TRBJ2-3 and V is TRBV4-3; 8 bases fit TRBD2. Germline V CDR1 and CDR2: LGHNA, YSLEER. V shed 0 bases and J 2 bases; nucleotides not matched to a gene: 7. The CDR3 is 17 amino acids. CDR3 nucleotide sequence: TGCGCCAGCAGCCAAGATCCTCTCGGGGGGGACACAGATACGCAGTATTTT. It is translated as CASSQDPLGGDTDTQYF.

The chain recombines TRBV6-5 with TRBJ2-3; TRBD2 aligns across 10 bases. J gave up 3 bases and V 5 bases, and 5 bases lay outside the gene matches. Germline values: CDR1 MNHEY, CDR2 SVGAGI. CDR3 length: 15 residues. This CDR3 reads CASSKLAGHTDTQYF. In DNA form, the CDR3 reads TGTGCCAGCAGTAAACTAGCGGGGCATACAGATACGCAGTATTTT.

The V and J genes are TRBV5-4 and TRBJ1-1, with D possibly TRBD1 on 5 matching bases. The V gene lost 2 bases and the J gene lost 4 bases, with 9 bases spanning the gap. This CDR3 has 13 residues. Germline lookup yields CDR1 SGHNT and CDR2 YYREEE (reference sequence). CDR3 DNA sequence: TGTGCCAGCAGCTTCTTCGGGGGCACTGAAGCTTTCTTT. This sequence encodes CASSFFGGTEAFF.

The chain couples TRBV5-4 to TRBJ1-1; D is ambiguous. The length of the CDR3 is 12 residues. The ends were cut back, 1 base at V and 11 bases at J, with 12 bases in the middle. The germline gives CDR1 SGHNT, CDR2 YYREEE (reference sequence). CDR3 residues: CASSLWGVGAFF. CDR3 DNA sequence: TGTGCCAGCAGCTTGTGGGGAGTGGGGGCTTTCTTT.

The V gene is TRBV4-1, the J gene TRBJ2-3; 8 bases agree with TRBD1. Germline CDR1 and CDR2: MGHRA and YSYEKL. The CDR3 has 15 amino acids. V dropped 3 bases and J dropped 0; count of bases not matched to a gene: 2. The CDR3 sequence is CASSQDRESTDTQYF. Written as DNA, the CDR3 is TGCGCCAGCAGCCAGGACAGGGAGAGCACAGATACGCAGTATTTT.

The chain joins TRBV7-9 to TRBJ1-1; D not resolved. Per germline, CDR1 SEHNR and CDR2 FQNEAQ (reference sequence). Trimming left V 5 bases short and J 0 bases short, with 13 bases between. The CDR3 runs 15 residues. The CDR3 bases are TGTGCCAGCAGCCAAAGTCGAGCCTTGAACACTGAAGCTTTCTTT. Protein sequence: CASSQSRALNTEAFF.

The rearrangement joins TRBV7-2 to TRBJ1-5; 7 bases line up with TRBD1. After removal of 3 bases from V and 0 bases from J, the junction contained 5 bases not matched to a gene. This CDR3 is 16 amino acids long. Germline CDR1 is SGHTA and CDR2 is FQGNSA. The CDR3 DNA sequence: TGTGCCAGCAGCTTTGGGACAGCTTATAGCAATCAGCCCCAGCATTTT. This codes for CASSFGTAYSNQPQHF.

The chain combines TRBV2 with TRBJ1-2; tentative D call: TRBD1 (6 bases). Germline V gene data show CDR1 as SNHLY and CDR2 as FYNNEI. The length of the CDR3 is 17 residues. V was pared by 0 bases and J by 0 bases, with 14 bases between. The CDR3 is CASSEALSSGANYGYTF. CDR3 coding DNA: TGTGCCAGCAGTGAAGCGCTTAGTTCAGGGGCTAACTATGGCTACACCTTC.

CDR3 coding DNA: TGTGCCAGTAGTGTTTCGGGACAGGGGAAGTATGAGCAGTTCTTC. It translates to CASSVSGQGKYEQFF. The chain carries TRBV19 and TRBJ2-1; 10 nucleotides match TRBD1. This CDR3 region has 15 residues. From germline, CDR1 is LNHDA and CDR2 SQIVND (reference sequence). After removal of 5 bases from V and 8 bases from J, the junction contained 9 bases not matched to a gene.

The chain carries TRBV6-6 and TRBJ2-7; perhaps TRBD2 as D (6 bases). Between the trimmed V and J ends, which lost 0 bases and 4 bases, there was a span of 16 bases. This CDR3 is built from 16 residues. Germline V gene data show CDR1 as MNHNY and CDR2 as SVGAGI (reference sequence). CDR3 protein: CASSYSSAGRTYEQYF. As DNA, the CDR3 is TGTGCCAGCAGTTACTCGAGTGCGGGACGGACATACGAGCAGTACTTC.

The CDR3 sequence: CASSTSGRRGETQYF. In DNA form, the CDR3 reads TGTGCCAGTAGTACGAGCGGGAGAAGGGGAGAGACCCAGTACTTC. The gene calls are TRBV19 and TRBJ2-5; 8 nucleotides line up with TRBD2. Per germline, CDR1 LNHDA and CDR2 SQIVND (reference sequence). There are 15 residues in the CDR3. The junction had 8 bases not matched to a gene; V was cut back by 4 bases and J by 4 bases.

This chain links TRBV6-1 with TRBJ2-7; 7 nucleotides agree with TRBD1. The CDR3 totals 15 residues. With V trimmed by 2 bases and J by 4 bases, 8 bases remained unmatched. Germline CDR1 reads MNHNS; CDR2 reads SASEGT. The CDR3 DNA is TGTGCCAGCAGTGAACGTCGAGGGACAGCGTACGAGCAGTACTTC. It codes for CASSERRGTAYEQYF.

The J gene is TRBJ2-5, the V gene TRBV6-5; D is unresolved. Germline lookup yields CDR1 MNHEY and CDR2 SVGAGI. The V gene lost 0 bases and the J gene lost 5 bases, with 7 bases spanning the gap. The CDR3 is made up of 13 amino acids. The CDR3 is CASSYSGLETQYF. The CDR3 nucleotides read TGTGCCAGCAGTTACTCCGGGTTGGAGACCCAGTACTTC.

V usage is TRBV7-2 and J usage is TRBJ1-1; 8 bases line up with TRBD1. This CDR3 comprises 15 residues. Per germline, CDR1 SGHTA and CDR2 FQGNSA. Germline trimming cut 6 bases from V and 6 bases from J; bases unmatched to any gene: 12. The CDR3 coding sequence is TGTGCCAGCAGTTATAGCTCAGGGGGCTGGGCTGAAGCTTTCTTT. Its translation: CASSYSSGGWAEAFF.

The chain is built from TRBV18 and TRBJ2-7, with D maybe TRBD1 (6 bases). Germline V gene data show CDR1 as KGHSH and CDR2 as LQKENI. V lost 2 bases and J lost 4, with 15 bases in between. The CDR3 contains 15 residues. This CDR3 reads CASSPRQGPLYEQYF. DNA for the CDR3: TGTGCCAGCTCACCAAGGCAGGGGCCGTTATACGAGCAGTACTTC.

The chain combines TRBV4-2 with TRBJ1-5; D is undetermined. CDR1 LGHNA and CDR2 YNFKEQ come from the germline V gene. The CDR3 is 13 amino acids. V was shortened by 0 bases and J by 6 bases, with 6 bases between the two germline ends. DNA of the CDR3: TGTGCCAGCAGCCAAGACAGCGGTCAGCCCCAGCATTTT. It yields the protein CASSQDSGQPQHF.

This chain links TRBV28 with TRBJ2-3, with 7 bases aligning to TRBD2. CDR1 is MDHEN and CDR2 is SYDVKM in the germline V gene. The V and J ends lost 7 bases and 10 bases, in that order; junction bases with no gene match: 17. CDR3 length equals 15 residues. CDR3 nucleotides: TGTGCCAGCATCTCTAGCACGGGCTTTGGGGGGGCGCAGTATTTT. Protein product: CASISSTGFGGAQYF.

CDR3: CASSQASGDRDSYEQYF. CDR3 DNA: TGCGCCAGCAGCCAAGCTTCGGGGGACAGGGACTCCTACGAGCAGTACTTC. V usage is TRBV4-1 and J usage is TRBJ2-7; 9 bases are shared with TRBD1. J gave up 0 bases and V 1 base, and 7 bases lay outside the gene matches. The CDR3 spans 17 residues. Germline CDR1 MGHRA, CDR2 YSYEKL.

This chain connects TRBV2 to TRBJ1-2; perhaps TRBD1 as D (5 bases). The CDR3 loop spans 13 amino acids. Germline V gives CDR1 SNHLY, CDR2 FYNNEI. Trimming took 4 bases from V and 2 from J, leaving 8 bases between them. The DNA of the CDR3 is TGTGCCAGCAGTGCCGACAGCAACTATGGCTACACCTTC. It translates to CASSADSNYGYTF. Full variable domain (missing parts from reference TRBV2 and TRBJ1-2): EPEVTQTPSHQVTQMGQEVILRCVPISNHLYFYWYRQILGQKVEFLVSFYNNEISEKSEIFDDQFSVERPDGSNFTLKIRSTKLEDSAMYFCASSADSNYGYTFGSGTRLTVV.

V and J are TRBV11-3 and TRBJ2-1, with TRBD1 matching 7 bases. The germline V gene has CDR1 SGHNT and CDR2 YENEEA. The CDR3 is 14 residues long. The V gene end was trimmed by 4 bases and the J gene end by 1 base; junction bases not matched to a gene: 1. The CDR3 DNA reads as TGTGCCAGCAGCTCGACAGGGTCCTACAATGAGCAGTTCTTC. This translates into CASSSTGSYNEQFF. The full variable domain, in which reference TRBV11-3 and TRBJ2-1 provide the parts outside the CDR3, is EAGVVQSPRYKIIEKKQPVAFWCNPISGHNTLYWYLQNLGQGPELLIRYENEEAVDDSQLPKDRFSAERLKGVDSTLKIQPAELGDSAVYLCASSSTGSYNEQFFGPGTRLTVL.